A single sample is the source of the 24 T cell receptor beta chains below, sequenced in a study of shared clonotypes between healthy human individuals. Measured with immunoSEQ multiplex PCR; TCRdb has only the in-frame clones, and not every one. This sample has about 1.1 million clones, with approximately 80% found just once. The sequenced material came from memory CD4+ T cells from PBMCs. Specified subset: CD45RA-negative fraction. These receptors all come from a man younger than 35 in good health. Some clones in this sample may be carry-over from other donors' samples.

The chain recombines TRBV6-1 with TRBJ2-3; possible D gene TRBD2, 5 bases. This CDR3 is built from 14 residues. Germline V gives CDR1 MNHNS, CDR2 SASEGT. The V gene lost 2 bases and the J gene lost 6 bases, with 12 bases spanning the gap. The DNA for the CDR3 is TGTGCCAGCAGTGAACGGCCTACGGGGGATACGCAGTATTTT. The encoded protein is CASSERPTGDTQYF.

The V gene is TRBV28, the J gene TRBJ2-7, with D perhaps matching TRBD2 (6 bases). CDR3 length: 13 amino acids. Germline loops: CDR1 MDHEN, CDR2 SYDVKM. V was trimmed by 8 bases and J by 0 bases, leaving 11 bases between them. The CDR3 bases are TGTGCCAGCTGTGCGGGGTCCTCCTACGAGCAGTACTTC. This translates into CASCAGSSYEQYF.

V usage is TRBV11-1 and J usage is TRBJ2-7; 7 bases line up with TRBD1. This CDR3 comprises 16 residues. The germline V gene encodes CDR1 SGHAT and CDR2 FQDESV (reference sequence). Trimming cost V 1 base and J 7 bases; bases outside gene matches: 13. Here the CDR3 reads CASSLEPSARGWEQYF. The DNA for the CDR3 is TGTGCCAGCAGCTTAGAACCCTCGGCCAGGGGGTGGGAGCAGTACTTC. The complete variable domain, with remaining parts taken from reference TRBV11-1 and TRBJ2-7, reads EAEVAQSPRYKITEKSQAVAFWCDPISGHATLYWYRQILGQGPELLVQFQDESVVDDSQLPKDRFSAERLKGVDSTLKIQPAELGDSAMYLCASSLEPSARGWEQYFGPGTRLTVT.

V is TRBV18 and J is TRBJ2-1, with D unresolved. The length of the CDR3 is 14 residues. V lost 6 bases, J lost 5 bases, and 14 bases lay in between. Germline V CDR1 and CDR2: KGHSH, LQKENI. DNA of the CDR3: TGTGCCAGCTCTCACGAACGAACCAACAATGAGCAGTTCTTC. Translation: CASSHERTNNEQFF.

A single count supports this clone. The chain recombines TRBV20-1 with TRBJ2-3, with TRBD2 matching over 8 bases. V was pared by 3 bases and J by 14 bases, with 7 bases of the junction left unmatched. The CDR3 is 11 residues long. The germline gives CDR1 DFQATT, CDR2 SNEGSKA (reference sequence). The CDR3 bases are TGCAGTGCTAGGGCCGGGACTAGTTCGTATTTT. It is translated as CSARAGTSSYF.

The chain carries TRBV5-6 and TRBJ2-5; 13 positions agree with TRBD2. The tail of the sequence fits TRBJ2-7 better, so the J call may be wrong. CDR1 is SGHDT, CDR2 YYEEEE, per germline. The CDR3 is 16 amino acids. The DNA for the CDR3 is TGTGCCAGCAGCTTGTGGACTAGCGGGAGAGGCTACGAGCAGTACTTC. It specifies CASSLWTSGRGYEQYF.

The chain links TRBV19 to TRBJ1-2, with D possibly matching TRBD1 (5 bases). CDR1 is LNHDA and CDR2 is SQIVND in the germline V gene (reference sequence). The CDR3 has 14 residues. Trimming took 5 bases from V and 6 from J, leaving 16 bases between them. The CDR3 bases are TGTGCCAGTAGTTCCCGGACAAGGCACGATGGCTACACCTTC. As protein: CASSSRTRHDGYTF.

The gene calls are TRBV5-6 and TRBJ2-3; 11 bases fit TRBD1. CDR3 length: 15 residues. V lost 4 bases and J lost 3; bases outside the gene matches: 4. Germline V gene sequence: CDR1 SGHDT, CDR2 YYEEEE. The CDR3 DNA reads TGTGCCAGCAGCCGGGACAGGGGGTCTACAGATACGCAGTATTTT. Amino acid sequence: CASSRDRGSTDTQYF.

This clone was seen just once. The chain links TRBV27 to TRBJ2-5; 7 nucleotides agree with TRBD2. The CDR3 loop spans 15 amino acids. Germline assignment: CDR1 MNHEY and CDR2 SMNVEV (reference sequence). V lost 5 bases, J lost 9 bases, and 15 bases stayed unmatched. CDR3 in amino acids: CASSPGSSGSGAQYF. In DNA form, the CDR3 reads TGTGCCAGCAGTCCCGGGTCTAGCGGCAGTGGAGCCCAGTACTTC.

V usage is TRBV7-9 and J usage is TRBJ2-1; perhaps TRBD2 as D (5 bases). The CDR3 runs 14 residues. The germline gives CDR1 SEHNR, CDR2 FQNEAQ (reference sequence). V was trimmed by 5 bases and J by 9 bases, leaving 17 bases between them. Written as DNA, the CDR3 is TGTGCCAGCAGCGGCTGGACTGGGGAAGGTGAGCAGTTCTTC. The encoded protein is CASSGWTGEGEQFF.

V and J are TRBV30 and TRBJ1-2, with 8 bases identical to TRBD1. The length of the CDR3 is 13 residues. V gave up 2 bases and J gave up 8 bases; unmatched junction bases: 7. Germline values: CDR1 GTSNPN, CDR2 SVGIG (reference sequence). The CDR3 reads CAWSSRRGQGYTF. CDR3 nucleotide sequence: TGTGCCTGGAGTTCCCGCAGGGGGCAAGGCTACACCTTC.

CDR3 in amino acids: CASSPAARFGETQYF. The CDR3 nucleotides read TGTGCCAGCTCACCCGCGGCAAGGTTTGGAGAGACCCAGTACTTC. The chain carries TRBV18 and TRBJ2-5; D gene ambiguous. The CDR3 is 15 amino acids. Trimming took off 3 bases at V and 4 bases at J, with 15 bases between the two ends. The germline V gene encodes CDR1 KGHSH and CDR2 LQKENI.

This rearrangement joins TRBV28 to TRBJ2-4, with D unclear. The CDR3 has 19 amino acids. Germline-derived CDR1 and CDR2 are MDHEN and SYDVKM. V dropped 1 base and J dropped 7 bases, with 26 bases sitting between them. CDR3 loop: CASSLYSRSVGWIGNIQYF. The CDR3 region has the DNA TGTGCCAGCAGTTTATATTCCCGCTCCGTAGGGTGGATTGGGAACATTCAGTACTTC.

V gene TRBV5-1 combines with J gene TRBJ2-7, with 12 bases aligning to TRBD2. Germline CDR1 and CDR2: SGHRS and YFSETQ. After removal of 2 bases from V and 2 bases from J, the junction contained 2 bases not matched to a gene. CDR3 length: 15 amino acids. The chain's CDR3 is CASSFGLAGTYEQYF. CDR3 DNA: TGCGCCAGCAGCTTCGGACTAGCGGGAACCTACGAGCAGTACTTC. Drawing the rest from reference TRBV5-1 and TRBJ2-7, the complete variable domain is KAGVTQTPRYLIKTRGQQVTLSCSPISGHRSVSWYQQTPGQGLQFLFEYFSETQRNKGNFPGRFSGRQFSNSRSEMNVSTLELGDSALYLCASSFGLAGTYEQYFGPGTRLTVT.

The chain joins TRBV7-8 to TRBJ2-7; 11 positions match TRBD1. The length of the CDR3 is 15 residues. V shed 1 base and J 4 bases; nucleotides not matched to a gene: 3. CDR1 is SGHVS and CDR2 is FQNEAQ in the germline V gene. CDR3 sequence reads: CASSLVGQGEYEQYF. For the CDR3, the DNA is TGTGCCAGCAGCTTAGTGGGACAGGGGGAATACGAGCAGTACTTC.

V gene TRBV18 combines with J gene TRBJ1-1; the D gene is possibly TRBD1 (6 bases). V was trimmed by 0 bases and J by 0 bases, leaving 14 bases between them. Germline assignment: CDR1 KGHSH and CDR2 LQKENI. This CDR3 region has 17 residues. The DNA for the CDR3 is TGTGCCAGCTCACCACCGACAGGAAGGTCCATGAACACTGAAGCTTTCTTT. This sequence encodes CASSPPTGRSMNTEAFF.

The genes are TRBV28 and TRBJ2-3; 9 bases align to TRBD2. CDR1 is MDHEN, CDR2 SYDVKM, per germline. This CDR3 is built from 16 residues. The V gene end was trimmed by 6 bases and the J gene end by 2 bases; junction bases not matched to a gene: 9. DNA for the CDR3: TGTGCCAGCAGCCGGGGACTAGCAGTTATCACAGATACGCAGTATTTT. Translation gives CASSRGLAVITDTQYF. The full variable domain, its missing parts supplied by reference TRBV28 and TRBJ2-3, is DVKVTQSSRYLVKRTGEKVFLECVQDMDHENMFWYRQDPGLGLRLIYFSYDVKMKEKGDIPEGYSVSREKKERFSLILESASTNQTSMYLCASSRGLAVITDTQYFGPGTRLTVL.

The chain combines TRBV4-3 with TRBJ2-1; D is uncertain. The germline V and J ends were trimmed by 1 base and 0 bases, with 7 bases remaining between them. Per germline, CDR1 LGHNA and CDR2 YSLEER. CDR3 length equals 15 residues. The CDR3 nucleotides read TGCGCCAGCAGCCAAGCTTACAGCTCCTACAATGAGCAGTTCTTC. Its protein is CASSQAYSSYNEQFF.

A word on this clone: In the same sample, other DNA sequences code for this CDR3. The chain joins TRBV9 to TRBJ2-7; 13 bases line up with TRBD2. The CDR3 totals 16 residues. The trim removed 4 bases at V and 4 bases at J, leaving 8 bases unmatched. Per the germline V gene, CDR1 is SGDLS and CDR2 is YYNGEE. The CDR3 DNA follows: TGTGCCAGCAGCCCCCGGACTAGCGGGAGCTTGTACGAGCAGTACTTC. Protein product: CASSPRTSGSLYEQYF.

This chain links TRBV11-2 with TRBJ1-2; possible D gene TRBD1, 5 bases. This CDR3 spans 14 amino acids. Trimming pared 3 bases from V and 2 bases from J, leaving 10 bases between. The V gene's germline CDR1 is SGHAT and CDR2 FQNNGV. The CDR3 is CASSLGGSNYGYTF. The CDR3 DNA follows: TGTGCCAGCAGCTTGGGGGGTTCAAACTATGGCTACACCTTC. Complete variable domain (other parts from reference TRBV11-2 and TRBJ1-2): EAGVAQSPRYKIIEKRQSVAFWCNPISGHATLYWYQQILGQGPKLLIQFQNNGVVDDSQLPKDRFSAERLKGVDSTLKIQPAKLEDSAVYLCASSLGGSNYGYTFGSGTRLTVV.

The gene calls are TRBV4-2 and TRBJ1-3; no clear D. Germline CDR1 LGHNA, CDR2 YNFKEQ. CDR3 length: 13 residues. The V end was cut by 5 bases, the J end by 0 bases, with 5 bases between. The DNA for the CDR3 is TGTGCCAGCAGCTCACGCTCTGGAAACACCATATATTTT. Translation: CASSSRSGNTIYF.

V gene TRBV5-1 combines with J gene TRBJ2-1; no clear D gene. With 4 bases removed from V and 10 bases from J, the gap between germline ends came to 12 bases. Looked up from germline, CDR1 is SGHRS and CDR2 is YFSETQ. The CDR3 has 12 amino acids. CDR3 in amino acids: CASSTDRREQFF. For the CDR3, the DNA is TGCGCCAGCAGCACCGATCGAAGAGAGCAGTTCTTC.

V gene TRBV29-1 combines with J gene TRBJ1-4, with 8 bases that match TRBD1. Germline CDR1 and CDR2: SQVTM and ANQGSEA. The CDR3 loop spans 14 amino acids. V was pared by 5 bases and J by 10 bases, with 12 bases of the junction left unmatched. CDR3 bases: TGCAGCGTTTCCAACAGGGGGGGCGCCGGAAAACTGTTTTTT. Its protein product is CSVSNRGGAGKLFF.

The gene calls are TRBV30 and TRBJ2-3; D gene unclear. V lost 2 bases and J 5 bases, leaving 11 bases between the germline ends. Germline CDR1 GTSNPN, CDR2 SVGIG (reference sequence). The length of the CDR3 is 13 residues. The CDR3 loop reads CAWSTTSGDTQYF. In nucleotides, the CDR3 is TGTGCCTGGAGTACGACGTCCGGAGATACGCAGTATTTT.